Listed here are 4 T cell receptor beta chains from one sample, sequenced in a study of blood T cell repertoires in COVID-19. Measured with immunoSEQ multiplex PCR; TCRdb has only the in-frame clones, and not every one. The repertoire holds 70,000 to 95,000 clones, more than 70% seen once, with less than 3% in the top ten. Sequenced sample: peripheral blood. The receptor source for this set is a man in his fifties or sixties with COVID-19, enrolled during active disease.

This rearrangement joins TRBV29-1 to TRBJ1-6; D is undetermined. This CDR3 has 15 amino acids. In germline, CDR1 is SQVTM, CDR2 ANQGSEA. V was shortened by 7 bases and J by 7 bases, with 20 bases between the two germline ends. As DNA, the CDR3 is TGCAGCGCCCAAATAAACGGCGGGAGAAATTCACCCCTCCACTTT. This encodes CSAQINGGRNSPLHF.

The V call is TRBV4-3, the J call TRBJ1-1; 12 bases fit TRBD1. The CDR3 spans 21 residues. Germline V gene lookup returns CDR1 LGHNA and CDR2 YSLEER. Losses at the gene ends were 1 base for V and 0 bases for J; bases not matched to a gene: 15. The CDR3 nucleotides are TGCGCCAGCAGCCAAGGCCCCCGGGACAGGGGGCACCATACCATGAACACTGAAGCTTTCTTT. Protein sequence: CASSQGPRDRGHHTMNTEAFF.

The chain combines TRBV6-2 or TRBV6-3 with TRBJ2-1; D may be TRBD2 (6 bases). The length of the CDR3 is 14 residues. The germline CDR1 and CDR2 sequences are MNHEY and SVGEGT. Trimming removed 2 bases at V and 8 bases at J, with 13 bases between. Here the CDR3 DNA reads TGTGCCAGCAGTTACCCCCAACTAGCCCATGAGCAGTTCTTC. It yields the protein CASSYPQLAHEQFF.

This sequence joins TRBV27 and TRBJ1-2, with D possibly TRBD1 on 5 matching bases. V was pared by 2 bases and J by 4 bases, with 8 bases between. Germline V gene sequence: CDR1 MNHEY, CDR2 SMNVEV (reference sequence). CDR3 size: 13 residues. The DNA for the CDR3 is TGTGCCAGCAGTTTAGGGCAGGGCTATGGCTACACCTTC. This encodes CASSLGQGYGYTF.